One and the same sample provided the 11 T cell receptor beta chains below, sequenced in a study of T-cell reconstitution after alpha-beta-depleted transplantation in children. The TCRbeta library was prepared with unique molecular identifiers. TCRdb reanalysed the PCR reads using MiXCR and keeps one entry per CDR3 protein. The sample holds 190,000 or so distinct CDR3 sequences, about 6.8% seen once. This specimen consisted of PBMCs from the stem cell graft donor, obtained from the stem cell graft. These receptors all stem from a human donor who donated a stem cell graft to a child with Wiskott-Aldrich syndrome.

This clonotype was seen many times. This rearrangement joins TRBV7-9 to TRBJ1-1, with D possibly matching TRBD1 (6 bases). CDR3 length: 14 amino acids. The V end was cut by 4 bases, the J end by 4 bases, with 13 bases between. The V gene's germline CDR1 is SEHNR and CDR2 FQNEAQ (reference sequence). CDR3 coding DNA: TGTGCCAGCAGCTATGGAGGGGGGGCCACTGAAGCTTTCTTT. It encodes CASSYGGGATEAFF.

The chain couples TRBV30 to TRBJ2-7; a possible D gene is TRBD1 (8 bases). In germline, CDR1 is GTSNPN, CDR2 SVGIG (reference sequence). The CDR3 is 16 amino acids. V lost 1 base, J lost 0 bases, and 16 bases lay in between. The CDR3 DNA reads TGTGCCTGGAGTGGAGGGACAGGCGGGAGCTCCTACGAGCAGTACTTC. It yields the protein CAWSGGTGGSSYEQYF.

The chain carries TRBV5-1 and TRBJ1-1, with D unresolved. Germline loops: CDR1 SGHRS, CDR2 YFSETQ. This CDR3 is built from 13 residues. V dropped 2 bases and J dropped 3 bases, with 8 bases sitting between them. DNA of the CDR3: TGCGCCAGCAGCTTTGACGGGTACACTGAAGCTTTCTTT. This gives the protein CASSFDGYTEAFF.

This clonotype was recorded many times. V is TRBV6-2 or TRBV6-3 and J is TRBJ2-7; D not certain. CDR1 MNHEY and CDR2 SVGEGT come from the germline V gene. V was shortened by 5 bases and J by 6 bases, with 11 bases between the two germline ends. This CDR3 spans 12 amino acids. In nucleotides, the CDR3 is TGTGCCAGCAGTGGTACGACCTCCGAGCAGTACTTC. This sequence encodes CASSGTTSEQYF.

The sample holds many counts of this clonotype. The V gene is TRBV29-1, the J gene TRBJ1-2; D call uncertain. The germline CDR1 and CDR2 sequences are SQVTM and ANQGSEA. The CDR3 is 12 residues long. Trimming took 7 bases from V and 4 from J, leaving 13 bases between them. The CDR3 sequence: CSATEESYGYTF. The CDR3 DNA sequence: TGCAGCGCGACGGAGGAGAGCTATGGCTACACCTTC.

This clonotype was seen ten or more times. The junction departs from the called germline gene at one end, perhaps through a read error. The chain employs TRBV5-1 and TRBJ2-2; D call uncertain. The CDR3 is made up of 13 amino acids. Germline lookup yields CDR1 SGHRS and CDR2 YFSETQ. As DNA, the CDR3 is TGTGCCAGCAGCCCCCAAGGTACCGGGGAGCTGTTTTTT. The encoded protein is CASSPQGTGELFF.

In its sample, this clonotype was seen many times. The rearrangement links TRBV5-1 to TRBJ1-2; no clear D gene. The V end lost 2 bases, the J end lost 0 bases, and 11 bases lay between the germline ends. Looked up from germline, CDR1 is SGHRS and CDR2 is YFSETQ. The CDR3 contains 15 residues. The CDR3 DNA reads as TGCGCCAGCAGCTTTTCCATGCAGTCTAACTATGGCTACACCTTC. Translation: CASSFSMQSNYGYTF.

This clonotype was detected ten times or more. CDR3 nucleotides: TGCGCCAGCAGCAAAGCGGACAGCACAGATACGCAGTATTTT. Translated, it gives CASSKADSTDTQYF. This chain uses TRBV5-1 with TRBJ2-3; perhaps TRBD2 as D (5 bases). Germline lookup yields CDR1 SGHRS and CDR2 YFSETQ. Trimming shortened V by 4 bases and J by 0 bases, and 9 bases separated the two germline ends. This CDR3 is built from 14 residues.

V and J are TRBV5-1 and TRBJ2-1; weak D call: TRBD2 (6 bases). Per germline, CDR1 SGHRS and CDR2 YFSETQ. V lost 0 bases and J lost 5, with 12 bases in between. The CDR3 is 15 amino acids. The CDR3, as DNA: TGCGCCAGCAGCTTGGGGGGCGGGGCCCACAATGAGCAGTTCTTC. It specifies CASSLGGGAHNEQFF.

This clonotype has a single count. This sequence joins TRBV20-1 and TRBJ2-7; 7 bases match TRBD2. The V and J ends lost 4 bases and 2 bases, in that order; junction bases with no gene match: 5. Germline values: CDR1 DFQATT, CDR2 SNEGSKA (reference sequence). The CDR3 is made up of 13 amino acids. In nucleotides, the CDR3 is TGCAGTGCTACTCCTAGCGGCCCCTACGAGCAGTACTTC. It translates to CSATPSGPYEQYF.

The chain is built from TRBV12-3 or TRBV12-4 and TRBJ1-2, with 8 bases fitting TRBD1. V shed 4 bases and J 4 bases; nucleotides not matched to a gene: 5. The CDR3 has 14 residues. The CDR3 loop reads CASSWSGQVYGYTF. CDR3 DNA: TGTGCCAGCAGTTGGTCGGGACAGGTCTATGGCTACACCTTC.